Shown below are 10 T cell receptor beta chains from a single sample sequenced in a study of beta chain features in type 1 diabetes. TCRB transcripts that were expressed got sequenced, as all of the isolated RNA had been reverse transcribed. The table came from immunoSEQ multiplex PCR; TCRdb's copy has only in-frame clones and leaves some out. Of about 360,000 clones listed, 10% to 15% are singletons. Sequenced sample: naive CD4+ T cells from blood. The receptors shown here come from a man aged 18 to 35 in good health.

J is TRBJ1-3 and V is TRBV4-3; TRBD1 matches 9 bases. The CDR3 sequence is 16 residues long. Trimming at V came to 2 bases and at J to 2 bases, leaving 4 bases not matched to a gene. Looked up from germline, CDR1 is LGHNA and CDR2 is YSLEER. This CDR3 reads CASSQIRQGAGNTIYF. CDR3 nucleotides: TGCGCCAGCAGCCAAATTCGACAGGGGGCTGGAAACACCATATATTTT.

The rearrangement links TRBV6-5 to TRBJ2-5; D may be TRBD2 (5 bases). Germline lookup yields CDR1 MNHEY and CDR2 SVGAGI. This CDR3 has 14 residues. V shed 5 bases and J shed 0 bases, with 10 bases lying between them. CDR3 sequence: CASSRPGYQETQYF. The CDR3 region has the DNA TGTGCCAGCAGTCGCCCGGGGTACCAAGAGACCCAGTACTTC.

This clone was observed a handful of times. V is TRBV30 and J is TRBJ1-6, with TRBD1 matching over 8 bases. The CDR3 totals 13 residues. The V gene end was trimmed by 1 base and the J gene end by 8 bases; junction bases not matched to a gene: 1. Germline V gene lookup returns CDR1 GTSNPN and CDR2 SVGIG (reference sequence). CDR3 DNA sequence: TGTGCCTGGAGTGAGACAGGGGATTCACCCCTCCACTTT. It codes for CAWSETGDSPLHF.

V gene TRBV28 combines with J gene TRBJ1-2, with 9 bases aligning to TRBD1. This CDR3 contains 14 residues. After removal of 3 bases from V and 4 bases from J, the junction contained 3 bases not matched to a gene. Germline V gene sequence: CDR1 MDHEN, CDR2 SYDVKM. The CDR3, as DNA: TGTGCCAGCAGTTTCCCGACAGGGGGCTATGGCTACACCTTC. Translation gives CASSFPTGGYGYTF.

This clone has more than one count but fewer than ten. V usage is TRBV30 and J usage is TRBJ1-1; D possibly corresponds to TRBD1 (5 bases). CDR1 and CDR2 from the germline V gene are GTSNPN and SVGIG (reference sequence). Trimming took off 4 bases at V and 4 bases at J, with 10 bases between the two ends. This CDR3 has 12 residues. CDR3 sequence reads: CAWKGVGTEAFF. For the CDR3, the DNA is TGTGCCTGGAAAGGGGTGGGCACTGAAGCTTTCTTT.

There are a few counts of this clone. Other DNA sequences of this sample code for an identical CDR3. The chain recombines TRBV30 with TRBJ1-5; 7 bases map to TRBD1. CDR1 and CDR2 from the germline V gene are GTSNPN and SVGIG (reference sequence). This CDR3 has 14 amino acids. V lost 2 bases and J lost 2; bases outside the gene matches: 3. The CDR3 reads CAWSSGQGNQPQHF. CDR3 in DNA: TGTGCCTGGAGTTCAGGACAGGGCAATCAGCCCCAGCATTTT.

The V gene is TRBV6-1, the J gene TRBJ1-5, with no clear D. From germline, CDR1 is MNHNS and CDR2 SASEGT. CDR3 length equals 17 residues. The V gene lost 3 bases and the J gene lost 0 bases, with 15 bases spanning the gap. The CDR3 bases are TGTGCCAGCAGTGATTTAGAGGGCGTTTATAGCAATCAGCCCCAGCATTTT. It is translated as CASSDLEGVYSNQPQHF.

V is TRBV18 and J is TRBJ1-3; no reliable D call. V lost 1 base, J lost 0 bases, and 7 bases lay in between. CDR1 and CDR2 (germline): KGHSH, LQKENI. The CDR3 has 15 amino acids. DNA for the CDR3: TGTGCCAGCTCACCACTTGTCAACTCTGGAAACACCATATATTTT. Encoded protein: CASSPLVNSGNTIYF.

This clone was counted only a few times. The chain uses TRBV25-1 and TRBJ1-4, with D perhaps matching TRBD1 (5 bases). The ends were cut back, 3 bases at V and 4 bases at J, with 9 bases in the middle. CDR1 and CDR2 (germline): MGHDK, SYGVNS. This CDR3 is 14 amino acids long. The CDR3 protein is CASSDDSYNEKLFF. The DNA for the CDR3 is TGTGCCAGCAGTGATGACAGTTATAATGAAAAACTGTTTTTT.

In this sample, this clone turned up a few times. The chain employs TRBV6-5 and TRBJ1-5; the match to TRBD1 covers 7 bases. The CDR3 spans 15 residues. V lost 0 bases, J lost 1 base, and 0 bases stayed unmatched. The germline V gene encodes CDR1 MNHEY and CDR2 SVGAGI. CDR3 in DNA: TGTGCCAGCAGTTACTCGGGACAGAGCAATCAGCCCCAGCATTTT. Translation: CASSYSGQSNQPQHF.